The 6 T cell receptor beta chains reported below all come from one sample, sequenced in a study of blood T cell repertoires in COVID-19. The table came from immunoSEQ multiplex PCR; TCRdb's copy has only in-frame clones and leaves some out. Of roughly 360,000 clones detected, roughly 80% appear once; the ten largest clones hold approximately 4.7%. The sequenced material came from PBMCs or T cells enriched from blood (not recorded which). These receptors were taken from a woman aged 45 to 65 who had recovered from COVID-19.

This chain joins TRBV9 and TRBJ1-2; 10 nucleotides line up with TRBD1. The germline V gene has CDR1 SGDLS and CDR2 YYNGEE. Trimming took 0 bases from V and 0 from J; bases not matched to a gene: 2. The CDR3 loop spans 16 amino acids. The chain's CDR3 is CASSVGDRGTNYGYTF. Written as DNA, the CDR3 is TGTGCCAGCAGCGTAGGGGACAGGGGAACTAACTATGGCTACACCTTC.

Here the CDR3 DNA reads TGTGCCAGCAGCTTATCATACAATGAGCAGTTCTTC. Encoded protein: CASSLSYNEQFF. The rearrangement uses TRBV7-9 and TRBJ2-1; D not certain. Trimming took off 2 bases at V and 4 bases at J, with 3 bases between the two ends. The CDR3 extends over 12 amino acids. The germline CDR1 and CDR2 sequences are SEHNR and FQNEAQ (reference sequence).

Written as DNA, the CDR3 is TGTGCCAGCAGCGTAGCTACAGGGGAGGCTAACTATGGCTACACCTTC. Translation gives CASSVATGEANYGYTF. V is TRBV9 and J is TRBJ1-2; 7 bases are a match to TRBD1. The J segment lost 0 bases and the V segment lost 0 bases, leaving 5 bases of the junction unmatched. Germline V CDR1 and CDR2: SGDLS, YYNGEE. This CDR3 region has 16 residues.

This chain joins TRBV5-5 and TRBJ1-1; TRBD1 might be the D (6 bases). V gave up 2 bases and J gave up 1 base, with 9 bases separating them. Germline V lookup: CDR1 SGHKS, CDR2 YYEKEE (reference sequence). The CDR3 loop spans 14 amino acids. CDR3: CASSFAGANTEAFF. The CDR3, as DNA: TGTGCCAGCAGCTTTGCAGGGGCGAACACTGAAGCTTTCTTT. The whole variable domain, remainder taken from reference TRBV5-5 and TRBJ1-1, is DAGVTQSPTHLIKTRGQQVTLRCSPISGHKSVSWYQQVLGQGPQFIFQYYEKEERGRGNFPDRFSARQFPNYSSELNVNALLLGDSALYLCASSFAGANTEAFFGQGTRLTVV.

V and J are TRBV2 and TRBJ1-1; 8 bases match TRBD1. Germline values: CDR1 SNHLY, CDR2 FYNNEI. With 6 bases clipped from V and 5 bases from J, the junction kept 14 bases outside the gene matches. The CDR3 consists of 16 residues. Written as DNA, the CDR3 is TGTGCCAGCAGATTCGGACAGGGTACATCGAGTACTGAAGCTTTCTTT. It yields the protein CASRFGQGTSSTEAFF.

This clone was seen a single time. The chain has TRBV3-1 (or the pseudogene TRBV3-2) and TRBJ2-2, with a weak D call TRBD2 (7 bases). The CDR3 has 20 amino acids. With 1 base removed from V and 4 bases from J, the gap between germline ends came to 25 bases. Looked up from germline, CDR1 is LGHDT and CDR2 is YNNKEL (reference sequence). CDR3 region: CASSQAGGALGVGGTGELFF. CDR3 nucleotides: TGTGCCAGCAGCCAAGCTGGGGGGGCGTTAGGGGTAGGAGGCACCGGGGAGCTGTTTTTT.